This TCR beta chain was observed in a study of T cell clones after liver transplantation. This clone was counted once. Profiled with immunoSEQ multiplex PCR; TCRdb holds only in-frame clones, not every one. The sample has 20,000 to 25,000 clones, approximately 93% seen once. CDR1 and CDR2 from the germline V gene are SGHNT and YYREEE (reference sequence). With V trimmed by 0 bases and J by 3 bases, 3 bases remained unmatched. This CDR3 contains 16 residues. The sample was CD8+ T cells from blood, taken less than 26 months after liver transplant. The chain has TRBV5-4 and TRBJ2-7; 13 nucleotides match TRBD2. The clonotype originates from a human patient who received a liver transplant. Some T cells may originate from the graft donor. The CDR3 here is CASSLDGLAGVYEQYF. In nucleotides, the CDR3 is TGTGCCAGCAGCTTGGACGGACTAGCGGGAGTCTACGAGCAGTACTTC.